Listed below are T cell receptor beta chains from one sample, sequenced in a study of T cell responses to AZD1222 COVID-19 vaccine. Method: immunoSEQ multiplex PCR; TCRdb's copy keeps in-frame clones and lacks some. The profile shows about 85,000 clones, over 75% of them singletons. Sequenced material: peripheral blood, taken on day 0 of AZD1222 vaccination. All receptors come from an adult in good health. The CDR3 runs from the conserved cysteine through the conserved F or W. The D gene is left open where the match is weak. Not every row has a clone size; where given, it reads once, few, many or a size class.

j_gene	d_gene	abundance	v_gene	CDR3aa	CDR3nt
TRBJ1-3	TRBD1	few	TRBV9	CASSTRTGEAGNTIYF	TGTGCCAGCAGCACCCGGACAGGGGAGGCGGGAAACACCATATATTTT
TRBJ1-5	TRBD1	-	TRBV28	CASRPGQGSQPQHF	TGTGCCAGCAGACCGGGACAGGGAAGTCAGCCCCAGCATTTT
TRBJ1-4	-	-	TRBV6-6	CASRTGTQGEKLFF	TGTGCCAGTCGTACAGGAACCCAAGGGGAAAAACTGTTTTTT
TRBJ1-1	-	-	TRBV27	CASSGSEGTPFSTEAFF	TGTGCCAGCAGTGGAAGTGAGGGGACGCCCTTTTCCACTGAAGCTTTCTTT
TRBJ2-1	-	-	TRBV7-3	CASSLMGSSYNEQFF	TGTGCCAGCAGCTTAATGGGGAGCTCCTACAATGAGCAGTTCTTC
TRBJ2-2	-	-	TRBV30	CAWSGSKSRVPTNTGELFF	TGTGCCTGGAGCGGCAGCAAGTCTAGGGTCCCAACGAACACCGGGGAGCTGTTTTTT
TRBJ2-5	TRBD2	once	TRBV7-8	CASSLARTPGRVVRETQYF	TGTGCCAGCAGCCTCGCCCGAACCCCAGGGAGGGTAGTCCGAGAGACCCAGTACTTC
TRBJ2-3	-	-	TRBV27	CASSRATTSTDTQYF	TGTGCCAGCAGTCGGGCTACAACTAGCACAGATACGCAGTATTTT
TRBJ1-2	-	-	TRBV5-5	CATLPDPGGHGYTF	TGTGCCACCCTACCTGATCCGGGGGGGCATGGCTACACCTTC
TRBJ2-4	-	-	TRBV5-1	CASSLGQDLAKNIQYF	TGCGCCAGCAGCTTGGGCCAGGACTTAGCCAAAAACATTCAGTACTTC
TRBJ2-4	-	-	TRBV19	CASSSVRGAKNIQYF	TGTGCCAGTAGTAGCGTCCGGGGCGCCAAAAACATTCAGTACTTC
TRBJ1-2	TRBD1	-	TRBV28	CASSSTGVWRGYTF	TGTGCCAGCAGTTCGACAGGGGTCTGGCGCGGCTACACCTTC
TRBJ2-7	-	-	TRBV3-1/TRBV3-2	CASSQARFWGEQYF	TGTGCCAGCAGCCAAGCCCGGTTTTGGGGCGAGCAGTACTTC
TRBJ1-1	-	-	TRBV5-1	CASSSRQASGPNTEAFF	TGCGCCAGCAGCTCCCGTCAGGCCAGCGGGCCGAACACTGAAGCTTTCTTT
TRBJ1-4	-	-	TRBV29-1	CSYQGVGTNEKLFF	TGCAGCTACCAGGGAGTAGGAACTAATGAAAAACTGTTTTTT
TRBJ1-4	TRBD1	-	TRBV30	CAWSPSGTGSGEKLFF	TGTGCCTGGAGTCCCTCCGGGACAGGGTCGGGAGAAAAACTGTTTTTT
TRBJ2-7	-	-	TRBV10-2	CASSDVRYEQYF	TGCGCCAGCAGTGACGTTCGGTACGAGCAGTACTTC
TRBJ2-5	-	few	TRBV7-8	CASSLGGGKKTQYF	TGTGCCAGCAGCTTAGGTGGGGGAAAAAAGACCCAGTACTTC
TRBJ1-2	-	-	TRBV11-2	CASSPRGEQGYTF	TGTGCCAGCAGCCCTAGGGGTGAACAGGGCTACACCTTC
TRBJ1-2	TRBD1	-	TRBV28	CASSLGQGPYGYTF	TGTGCCAGCAGTTTAGGACAGGGGCCTTATGGCTACACCTTC
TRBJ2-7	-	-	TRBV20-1	CSASRNSEQYF	TGCAGTGCTTCAAGGAACAGCGAGCAGTACTTC
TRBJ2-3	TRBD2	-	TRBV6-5	CASRLAATDTQYF	TGTGCCAGCAGACTAGCGGCGACAGATACGCAGTATTTT
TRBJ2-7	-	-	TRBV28	CASSGGGQASYEQYF	TGTGCCAGCAGCGGCGGGGGACAGGCTTCCTACGAGCAGTACTTC
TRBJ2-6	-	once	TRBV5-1	CASIMSPHSGANVLTF	TGCGCCAGCATTATGTCCCCCCACTCTGGGGCCAACGTCCTGACTTTC
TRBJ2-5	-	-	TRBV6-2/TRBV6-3	CASSPRTERETQYF	TGTGCCAGCAGCCCCAGGACGGAGAGAGAGACCCAGTACTTC
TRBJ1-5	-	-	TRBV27	CASSLGGAYSNQPQHF	TGTGCCAGCAGTTTAGGCGGGGCTTATAGCAATCAGCCCCAGCATTTT
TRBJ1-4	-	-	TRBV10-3	CATGIGSNEKLFF	TGTGCCACCGGCATAGGGAGTAATGAAAAACTGTTTTTT
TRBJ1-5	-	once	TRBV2	CASGVGQPQHF	TGTGCCAGCGGAGTAGGGCAGCCCCAGCATTTT
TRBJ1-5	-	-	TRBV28	CASSLFPDKYTQPQHF	TGTGCCAGCAGTTTATTTCCGGACAAATATACCCAGCCCCAGCATTTT
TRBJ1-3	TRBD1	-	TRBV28	CASSLYLTGASGNTIYF	TGTGCCAGCAGTTTATACCTGACAGGGGCCTCTGGAAACACCATATATTTT
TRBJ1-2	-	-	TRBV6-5	CAERGEGGYTF	TGTGCCGAACGGGGAGAAGGTGGCTACACCTTC